The entry below describes one T cell receptor (beta chain). Its matching antigen is unknown. The CDR3 has 16 residues. J gave up 4 bases and V 1 base, and 5 bases lay outside the gene matches. CDR1 and CDR2 from the germline V gene are MGHRA and YSYEKL. The immunoSEQ assay was version 4, run in survey mode. Clones were read by immunoSEQ multiplex PCR, and TCRdb kept only the in-frame ones, dropping some. The table lists approximately 44,000 clones, around 90% of them singletons. This specimen belongs to a study of persistence of HIV-infected CD4 T cells. This nonspecific control used anti-CD3/anti-CD28 bead stimulation of CD4+ T cells. CD4+ T cells upregulating both CD40 ligand and CD69 were sorted as responding cells.

The source of this sequence is an adult man with HIV who was CMV-seropositive. The starting material was CD4+ T cells sorted from PBMCs after approximately 19-hour stimulation, obtained from a patient who received antiretroviral therapy. The rearrangement uses TRBV4-1 and TRBJ1-5, with 9 bases fitting TRBD1. The CDR3 coding sequence is TGCGCCAGCAGCCAAGCTGGACAGGGGAGAAATCAGCCCCAGCATTTT. This codes for CASSQAGQGRNQPQHF.